Below are 27 T cell receptor beta chains sequenced from a single sample in a study of patients and donors after allogeneic stem cell transplantation. Each CDR3 protein is one row after TCRdb ran MiXCR on the RT-PCR reads. Seen here are about 960,000 distinct CDR3 sequences, more than 15% observed once, and the top ten hold about 6%. Sample: blood, either unsorted or a sorted T cell fraction (not recorded which). The receptors originated from a human donor who was either an allogeneic HSCT recipient or a stem cell or donor lymphocyte infusion donor (not recorded which). It is not recorded whose cells these are; they may come from a transplant donor.

This clonotype was observed many times. The chain joins TRBV5-1 to TRBJ2-1, with 9 bases that match TRBD2. The CDR3 is 15 residues long. Trimming cost V 1 base and J 4 bases; bases outside gene matches: 3. Germline V gene data show CDR1 as SGHRS and CDR2 as YFSETQ. CDR3 protein: CASSLKLAGYNEQFF. CDR3 DNA sequence: TGCGCCAGCAGCTTGAAACTAGCGGGTTACAATGAGCAGTTCTTC.

This clonotype was recorded a few times. This sequence joins TRBV5-5 and TRBJ1-3, with unresolved D. The ends were cut back, 0 bases at V and 0 bases at J, with 7 bases in the middle. The CDR3 has 15 residues. In germline, CDR1 is SGHKS, CDR2 YYEKEE (reference sequence). The CDR3 is CASSLVPGSGNTIYF. Here the CDR3 DNA reads TGTGCCAGCAGCTTGGTGCCGGGCTCTGGAAACACCATATATTTT.

This clonotype was seen repeatedly, ten times or more. The V and J genes are TRBV6-2 or TRBV6-3 and TRBJ2-1; 7 bases are a match to TRBD2. Germline V gene lookup returns CDR1 MNHEY and CDR2 SVGEGT. The CDR3 runs 14 residues. The trim removed 4 bases at V and 3 bases at J, leaving 3 bases unmatched. CDR3 nucleotides: TGTGCCAGCAGTTCCCTAGCGGACTACAATGAGCAGTTCTTC. Encoded protein: CASSSLADYNEQFF.

This clonotype was counted at least ten times. V is TRBV12-3 or TRBV12-4 and J is TRBJ1-1, with D maybe TRBD1 (6 bases). The ends were cut back, 3 bases at V and 1 base at J, with 9 bases in the middle. The CDR3 totals 14 residues. This CDR3 reads CASSLGHQNTEAFF. Here the CDR3 DNA reads TGTGCCAGCAGTTTGGGACACCAGAACACTGAAGCTTTCTTT.

The J gene is TRBJ1-1, the V gene TRBV15; 9 nucleotides agree with TRBD1. Germline V gives CDR1 LNHNV, CDR2 YYDKDF (reference sequence). CDR3 length equals 17 residues. The ends lost 4 bases at V and 1 base at J; junction bases unmatched: 10. CDR3 protein: CATSKFGQGTWNTEAFF. The CDR3 DNA sequence: TGTGCCACCAGCAAATTCGGACAGGGGACTTGGAACACTGAAGCTTTCTTT.

This clonotype has a handful of counts. The chain has TRBV5-6 and TRBJ2-1, with 11 bases matching TRBD2. The germline gives CDR1 SGHDT, CDR2 YYEEEE. V shed 0 bases and J 7 bases; nucleotides not matched to a gene: 6. The CDR3 is made up of 16 amino acids. The CDR3 DNA sequence: TGTGCCAGCAGCTTGGACCTAGCGGGAGGATTTAATGAGCAGTTCTTC. As protein: CASSLDLAGGFNEQFF.

This clonotype was counted between two and nine times. This rearrangement joins TRBV29-1 to TRBJ1-1; D is uncertain. Per germline, CDR1 SQVTM and CDR2 ANQGSEA. CDR3 length equals 12 residues. V lost 2 bases, J lost 4 bases, and 8 bases lay in between. Written as DNA, the CDR3 is TGCAGCGTTGAAATAGGAGTCACTGAAGCTTTCTTT. It specifies CSVEIGVTEAFF. The full variable domain, in which reference TRBV29-1 and TRBJ1-1 provide the parts outside the CDR3, is SAVISQKPSRDICQRGTSLTIQCQVDSQVTMMFWYRQQPGQSLTLIATANQGSEATYESGFVIDKFPISRPNLTFSTLTVSNMSPEDSSIYLCSVEIGVTEAFFGQGTRLTVV.

The DNA of the CDR3 is TGTGCCAGCAGCCGCCGGGGGGGCCAAGATACGCAGTATTTT. Residues: CASSRRGGQDTQYF. The chain carries TRBV7-2 and TRBJ2-3; 8 nucleotides line up with TRBD2. Germline V lookup: CDR1 SGHTA, CDR2 FQGNSA. With V trimmed by 5 bases and J by 5 bases, 6 bases remained unmatched. There are 14 residues in the CDR3.

The J gene is TRBJ1-1, the V gene TRBV6-1; the D is unclear. This CDR3 is built from 13 residues. CDR1 and CDR2 from the germline V gene are MNHNS and SASEGT. Trimming took off 6 bases at V and 1 base at J, with 9 bases between the two ends. The CDR3 here is CASRKAENTEAFF. The CDR3, as DNA: TGTGCCAGCAGAAAAGCAGAGAACACTGAAGCTTTCTTT.

In this sample, this clonotype turned up a few times. The chain links TRBV20-1 to TRBJ2-3, with 12 bases matching TRBD2. The CDR3 has 17 residues. Germline V gives CDR1 DFQATT, CDR2 SNEGSKA (reference sequence). J gave up 2 bases and V 3 bases, and 9 bases lay outside the gene matches. The CDR3 DNA reads as TGCAGTGCTAGCCGAACGACTAGCGGGGGATACACAGATACGCAGTATTTT. It is translated as CSASRTTSGGYTDTQYF.

The chain carries TRBV5-6 and TRBJ2-1, with D maybe TRBD2 (6 bases). V lost 0 bases and J 8 bases, leaving 12 bases between the germline ends. CDR3 length equals 14 residues. Germline values: CDR1 SGHDT, CDR2 YYEEEE. The CDR3 is CASSLASRGDEQFF. CDR3 nucleotides: TGTGCCAGCAGCTTGGCTAGCCGCGGGGATGAGCAGTTCTTC.

This clonotype occurred a few times. This chain joins TRBV7-2 and TRBJ2-3; D may be TRBD1 or TRBD2 (5 bases each). The CDR3 covers 16 residues. The germline V gene encodes CDR1 SGHTA and CDR2 FQGNSA. Trimming removed 5 bases from V and 2 bases from J, with 17 bases in between. This chain's CDR3 is CASSERDREITDTQYF. The DNA of the CDR3 is TGTGCCAGCAGCGAACGGGACCGCGAAATCACAGATACGCAGTATTTT.

This clonotype has more than one count but fewer than ten. V gene TRBV12-3 or TRBV12-4 combines with J gene TRBJ2-1; D might be TRBD1 (10 bases). V shed 6 bases and J shed 4 bases, with 31 bases lying between them. The CDR3 has 20 residues. The CDR3: CASRNRDRGYLAGNYNEQFF. The CDR3 DNA is TGTGCCAGCAGAAACCGGGACAGGGGATACCTAGCGGGAAATTACAATGAGCAGTTCTTC.

The chain recombines TRBV20-1 with TRBJ1-1; D remains unclear. Germline assignment: CDR1 DFQATT and CDR2 SNEGSKA (reference sequence). Between the trimmed V and J ends, which lost 2 bases and 2 bases, there was a span of 9 bases. This CDR3 is built from 13 residues. CDR3 loop: CSARYPGNTEAFF. In DNA form, the CDR3 reads TGCAGTGCTAGATACCCAGGAAACACTGAAGCTTTCTTT.

The chain recombines TRBV5-6 with TRBJ1-3; D uncertain. Per germline, CDR1 SGHDT and CDR2 YYEEEE. The ends were cut back, 6 bases at V and 4 bases at J, with 5 bases in the middle. CDR3 size: 11 residues. The DNA for the CDR3 is TGTGCCAGCACCTACGGAAACACCATATATTTT. This encodes CASTYGNTIYF.

This clonotype was found a few times. This chain connects TRBV5-1 to TRBJ2-7; D is possibly TRBD1 (6 bases). Germline loops: CDR1 SGHRS, CDR2 YFSETQ. This CDR3 contains 14 residues. Trimming stripped 4 bases from V and 12 bases from J, with 23 bases between. Written as DNA, the CDR3 is TGCGCCAGCAGCCCGGTTTCTATTGGACAGATGCTGTACTTC. This sequence encodes CASSPVSIGQMLYF.

In this sample, this clonotype turned up a few times. The rearrangement joins TRBV4-3 to TRBJ2-7; 7 bases align to TRBD1. The V gene's germline CDR1 is LGHNA and CDR2 YSLEER. The J segment lost 3 bases and the V segment lost 0 bases, leaving 5 bases of the junction unmatched. The CDR3 consists of 15 residues. CDR3 protein: CASSQDSTGDYEQYF. CDR3 DNA sequence: TGCGCCAGCAGCCAAGATAGTACAGGGGACTACGAGCAGTACTTC.

The chain carries TRBV6-1 and TRBJ2-1, with D tentatively TRBD1 or TRBD2 (5 bases each). V lost 5 bases and J lost 5, with 13 bases in between. This CDR3 spans 14 amino acids. Germline loops: CDR1 MNHNS, CDR2 SASEGT. CDR3 sequence (DNA): TGTGCCAGCAGTCCCGGGGACCCCAACAATGAGCAGTTCTTC. As protein: CASSPGDPNNEQFF.

This clonotype showed up just a few times. The chain uses TRBV6-5 and TRBJ2-5; D remains unclear. Germline V CDR1 and CDR2: MNHEY, SVGAGI. The CDR3 totals 14 residues. V was cut by 0 bases and J by 4 bases, with 9 bases left in between. The CDR3 region is CASSYSGFPETQYF. CDR3 coding DNA: TGTGCCAGCAGTTACTCAGGGTTCCCAGAGACCCAGTACTTC.

In its sample, this clonotype was seen a few times. The rearrangement joins TRBV5-1 to TRBJ2-7; tentatively, D is TRBD1 (6 bases). Germline V gives CDR1 SGHRS, CDR2 YFSETQ. The V end was cut by 4 bases, the J end by 7 bases, with 15 bases between. This CDR3 has 13 amino acids. This chain's CDR3 is CASSTGTPREQYF. The CDR3 DNA follows: TGCGCCAGCAGCACAGGGACACCGAGGGAGCAGTACTTC.

This clonotype was observed a few times. The DNA for the CDR3 is TGCGCCAGCAGCCTCCAGGGTTCTCGAGACAATGAGCAGTTCTTC. The encoded protein is CASSLQGSRDNEQFF. This chain connects TRBV4-3 to TRBJ2-1; TRBD1 might be the D (5 bases). The CDR3 is 15 amino acids. Germline CDR1 is LGHNA and CDR2 is YSLEER. V dropped 4 bases and J dropped 5 bases, with 15 bases sitting between them.

This rearrangement joins TRBV11-3 to TRBJ2-1; TRBD2 matches at 9 bases. This CDR3 spans 15 amino acids. The germline V gene encodes CDR1 SGHNT and CDR2 YENEEA. Unmatched junction bases numbered 4, after V lost 5 bases and J lost 2 bases. The CDR3 sequence is CASSLRTSAYNEQFF. The CDR3, as DNA: TGTGCCAGCAGCCTCCGGACTAGCGCCTACAATGAGCAGTTCTTC.

This clonotype has more than one count but fewer than ten. The chain links TRBV24-1 to TRBJ2-1; D may be TRBD2 (5 bases). The CDR3 covers 12 residues. CDR1 and CDR2 (germline): KGHDR, SFDVKD. Between the trimmed V and J ends, which lost 4 bases and 10 bases, there was a span of 10 bases. The CDR3 bases are TGTGCCACCAGTGACCGGGGTCGGGAGCAGTTCTTC. This gives the protein CATSDRGREQFF.

There are a few counts of this clonotype. The V call is TRBV27, the J call TRBJ1-1; D is ambiguous. V lost 5 bases, J lost 1 base, and 17 bases lay in between. This CDR3 has 16 residues. CDR1 and CDR2 from the germline V gene are MNHEY and SMNVEV (reference sequence). The CDR3 nucleotides read TGTGCCAGCAGTCTTATTACCGGCAGAGCGAACACTGAAGCTTTCTTT. It specifies CASSLITGRANTEAFF.

V gene TRBV9 combines with J gene TRBJ2-3; D is ambiguous. Trimming cost V 4 bases and J 6 bases, with 18 bases left between them. In germline, CDR1 is SGDLS, CDR2 YYNGEE. There are 15 residues in the CDR3. Here the CDR3 DNA reads TGTGCCAGCAGCCCGATATACGGCGAGGTCGATACGCAGTATTTT. Translated, it gives CASSPIYGEVDTQYF.

This clonotype was counted ten times or more. The genes are TRBV12-3 or TRBV12-4 and TRBJ2-1, with 13 bases matching TRBD2. This CDR3 contains 15 residues. V lost 6 bases and J lost 9; bases outside the gene matches: 8. The CDR3 is CASSGGLAGEGEQFF. The CDR3 bases are TGTGCCAGCAGCGGAGGACTAGCGGGAGAGGGTGAGCAGTTCTTC.

The genes are TRBV11-1 and TRBJ1-1; D possibly corresponds to TRBD1 (5 bases). V gave up 1 base and J gave up 1 base, with 19 bases separating them. The CDR3 runs 18 residues. Germline CDR1 and CDR2: SGHAT and FQDESV (reference sequence). CDR3 sequence (DNA): TGTGCCAGCAGCTTAGGAATTCGGGACTACTCCCCGAACACTGAAGCTTTCTTT. It codes for CASSLGIRDYSPNTEAFF.